The 13 T cell receptor beta chains below come from one sample, sequenced in a study of T-cell reconstitution after alpha-beta-depleted transplantation in children. Unique molecular identifiers were used to barcode this TCRbeta library. MiXCR, applied by TCRdb to the PCR reads, yields one record per CDR3 protein. The sample carries fewer than 120,000 distinct CDR3 sequences, around a tenth recorded once. Here the sequenced sample was PBMCs from the stem cell graft donor, taken from the stem cell graft. The receptors stem from a human donor who donated a stem cell graft to a child with acute lymphoblastic leukemia.

This clonotype was detected many times. The V gene is TRBV20-1, the J gene TRBJ1-5; a possible D gene is TRBD1 (5 bases). V was shortened by 1 base and J by 4 bases, with 11 bases between the two germline ends. This CDR3 is built from 14 residues. Germline V gene sequence: CDR1 DFQATT, CDR2 SNEGSKA (reference sequence). In DNA, the CDR3 is TGCAGTGCTAGAGGTGGGGGGGGAAATCAGCCCCAGCATTTT. Its translation: CSARGGGGNQPQHF.

There are many counts of this clonotype. The rearrangement links TRBV12-3 or TRBV12-4 to TRBJ2-1; tentative D call: TRBD1 (6 bases). Between the trimmed V and J ends, which lost 2 bases and 3 bases, there was a span of 14 bases. There are 16 residues in the CDR3. Here the CDR3 DNA reads TGTGCCAGCAGTTTATTTGAGGGGACAAACTACAATGAGCAGTTCTTC. As protein: CASSLFEGTNYNEQFF.

This clonotype was seen many times. The rearrangement uses TRBV7-2 and TRBJ2-1, with D tentatively TRBD2 (6 bases). Germline CDR1 SGHTA, CDR2 FQGNSA. CDR3 length equals 15 residues. V lost 2 bases and J 3 bases, leaving 11 bases between the germline ends. In nucleotides, the CDR3 is TGTGCCAGCAGCTTAAGGAGGGCAGGCTACAATGAGCAGTTCTTC. It yields the protein CASSLRRAGYNEQFF. The whole variable domain, filled in from reference TRBV7-2 and TRBJ2-1, reads GAGVSQSPSNKVTEKGKDVELRCDPISGHTALYWYRQSLGQGLEFLIYFQGNSAPDKSGLPSDRFSAERTGGSVSTLTIQRTQQEDSAVYLCASSLRRAGYNEQFFGPGTRLTVL.

Worth noting for this clonotype: One base away lies a much larger clone, so this may be a sequencing read error. The V gene is TRBV7-8, the J gene TRBJ2-2, with a weak D call TRBD1 (6 bases). This CDR3 is 16 amino acids long. Germline loops: CDR1 SGHVS, CDR2 FQNEAQ. The CDR3 reads CASSLFSGTNTRELFF. The CDR3 DNA sequence: TGTGCCAGCAGCTTATTCTCAGGGACAAACACCAGGGAGCTGTTTTTT. Full variable domain (missing parts from reference TRBV7-8 and TRBJ2-2): GAGVSQSPRYKVAKRGQDVALRCDPISGHVSLFWYQQALGQGPEFLTYFQNEAQLDKSGLPSDRFFAERPEGSVSTLKIQRTQQEDSAVYLCASSLFSGTNTRELFFGEGSRLTVL.

This clonotype was seen repeatedly, ten times or more. The chain carries TRBV7-9 and TRBJ2-7; 9 nucleotides line up with TRBD1. The CDR3 runs 12 residues. The germline V gene encodes CDR1 SEHNR and CDR2 FQNEAQ (reference sequence). With 4 bases clipped from V and 7 bases from J, the junction kept 2 bases outside the gene matches. This CDR3 is CASSSGQGEQYF. The CDR3 DNA follows: TGTGCCAGCAGCTCCGGACAGGGGGAGCAGTACTTC.

Notes on this clonotype: Its ends do not fully match the called genes, so a read error is possible. This sequence joins TRBV20-1 and TRBJ2-3; 14 nucleotides match TRBD2. CDR1 is DFQATT, CDR2 SNEGSKA, per germline (reference sequence). CDR3 size: 17 residues. Here the CDR3 reads CCARDLGLAGGSDTQYF. CDR3 nucleotides: TGCTGTGCTAGAGATCTCGGACTAGCGGGAGGTTCGGATACGCAGTATTTT.

As for this clonotype: With a much larger clone just one base away, this may be a read error. The gene calls are TRBV12-3 or TRBV12-4 and TRBJ1-1; D remains ambiguous. The CDR3 extends over 12 amino acids. In DNA form, the CDR3 reads TGTGCCAGCAGAGTTGCTAACAGTGAAGCTTTCTTT. Translation gives CASRVANSEAFF.

There are many counts of this clonotype. V and J are TRBV5-5 and TRBJ1-5, with TRBD1 matching 7 bases. CDR3 size: 14 residues. V lost 5 bases, J lost 6 bases, and 8 bases stayed unmatched. Germline loops: CDR1 SGHKS, CDR2 YYEKEE (reference sequence). CDR3 sequence: CASSIQGLGQPQHF. For the CDR3, the DNA is TGTGCCAGCAGTATACAGGGGTTGGGTCAGCCCCAGCATTTT.

The rearrangement uses TRBV6-6 and TRBJ2-7, with D unresolved. The CDR3 has 13 residues. The germline V and J ends were trimmed by 3 bases and 4 bases, with 10 bases remaining between them. CDR1 is MNHNY, CDR2 SVGAGI, per germline (reference sequence). CDR3: CASSYVSDYEQYF. The CDR3 bases are TGTGCCAGCAGTTATGTTTCAGATTACGAGCAGTACTTC.

This clonotype was observed at least ten times. CDR3 nucleotides: TGTGCCAGCAACCCGGGACTAGCGGCAACCTACGAGCAGTACTTC. Translated, it gives CASNPGLAATYEQYF. The chain recombines TRBV12-3 or TRBV12-4 with TRBJ2-7, with 11 bases aligning to TRBD2. V lost 7 bases, J lost 2 bases, and 7 bases stayed unmatched. CDR3 size: 15 residues.

This clonotype has ten or more counts. The chain links TRBV18 to TRBJ2-7; a weak D match, TRBD2 (6 bases). From germline, CDR1 is KGHSH and CDR2 LQKENI. The CDR3 sequence is 13 residues long. The V end lost 4 bases, the J end lost 3 bases, and 10 bases lay between the germline ends. CDR3 loop: CASSRGVGYEQYF. The CDR3 nucleotides read TGTGCCAGCTCACGGGGGGTTGGCTACGAGCAGTACTTC. The complete variable domain, with remaining parts taken from reference TRBV18 and TRBJ2-7, reads NAGVMQNPRHLVRRRGQEARLRCSPMKGHSHVYWYRQLPEEGLKFMVYLQKENIIDESGMPKERFSAEFPKEGPSILRIQQVVRGDSAAYFCASSRGVGYEQYFGPGTRLTVT.

Comments on this clonotype: A single base separates this from a much larger clone, so it may be a read error. The rearrangement uses TRBV15 and TRBJ2-7; a possible D gene is TRBD1 (6 bases). This CDR3 spans 14 amino acids. Trimming pared 7 bases from V and 1 base from J, leaving 14 bases between. CDR1 is LNHNV and CDR2 is YYDKDF in the germline V gene (reference sequence). CDR3 in DNA: TGTGCCACCATCACCGGGACACCGTCCTACGAGCAGTACTTC. Encoded protein: CATITGTPSYEQYF.

This clonotype was observed at least ten times. The chain joins TRBV29-1 to TRBJ1-5; D may be TRBD1 (5 bases). Germline CDR1 SQVTM, CDR2 ANQGSEA. The CDR3 runs to 14 residues. V gave up 3 bases and J gave up 3 bases, with 12 bases separating them. CDR3: CSVDRGRINQPQHF. DNA of the CDR3: TGCAGCGTTGACCGGGGACGGATCAATCAGCCCCAGCATTTT.